This T cell receptor beta chain was obtained from a study of human T cells and chemical hapten exposure. Whole-study findings and limits: There were significantly more large CDR3 similarity clusters among expanded TCRs than among controls. Correlating positively with patch test score were the PT1 expanded TCR counts.

Time point here: patch test 2, 6 weeks after DPC sensitization. Treatment in this sample: therapeutic diphenylcyclopropenone sensitization with weekly scalp DPC. Patches went on only after blood had been drawn each time. Of note for this clonotype: Its specificity is unknown.

As handled by the study authors: Per sample, the median was 95,638 TCRs, with values from roughly 23,000 to 640,000. Via MiXCR, TCRdb re-called the RACE reads, giving one row per CDR3 protein. These V and J calls derive from TCRdb rather than the authors' analysis. The sample gives about 140,000 distinct CDR3 sequences, 10% to 15% of which show up once; around 1.4% is in the top ten. V gave up 2 bases and J gave up 5 bases, with 13 bases separating them. CDR1 and CDR2 from the germline V gene are DFQATT and SNEGSKA (reference sequence). The CDR3 sequence is 13 residues long. The sequence derives from a woman aged 45-60 years with alopecia areata. Some clones in this sample may be carry-over from other donors' samples. This chain uses TRBV20-1 with TRBJ2-7, with a tentative D call TRBD1 (5 bases). Sequencing used whole blood, obtained in connection with sensitization to the hapten diphenylcyclopropenone (DPC). The CDR3 reads CSARKEGVNEQYF. The CDR3 nucleotides are TGCAGTGCTAGAAAGGAAGGGGTCAACGAGCAGTACTTC.